This T cell receptor beta chain was retrieved from a study of lymphopenia after photon versus proton radiotherapy. The data were produced by immunoSEQ multiplex PCR, yet TCRdb's version contains in-frame clones alone and is incomplete. In the table there are around 4,200 clones, 65% to 80% of which are singletons. Study-wide results and limits: Post-nadir diversity loss with photons came from oligoclonal expansion, particularly CD8+ Temra cells. Authors raise, but do not show, better survival with proton therapy.

Worth noting for this clone: Its specificity is unknown.

The starting material was peripheral blood, obtained from a patient treated with proton-based radiotherapy. This TCR derives from an older man with esophageal cancer.

The chain's CDR3 is CAWRQGQANYGYTF. CDR3 bases: TGTGCCTGGAGACAGGGGCAAGCTAACTATGGCTACACCTTC. The chain is built from TRBV30 and TRBJ1-2; 7 nucleotides line up with TRBD1. V was pared by 3 bases and J by 0 bases, with 4 bases of the junction left unmatched. The CDR3 extends over 14 amino acids. Germline V CDR1 and CDR2: GTSNPN, SVGIG (reference sequence).